The T cell receptor (beta chain) under discussion was sequenced for a study of control samples from healthy donors and cancer patients. Assay used: immunoSEQ multiplex PCR; TCRdb lists only in-frame clones, some missing. The table gives under 200,000 clones; the top ten clones make up around 2% of it. The receptor was derived from a woman aged 25 to 39 in good health. The sample taken for sequencing was blood.

The CDR3 region has the DNA TGTGCCAGCAGTTTAGGAGGGGCGAGCTACAATGAGCAGTTCTTC. Amino acid sequence: CASSLGGASYNEQFF. This chain joins TRBV27 and TRBJ2-1; D possibly corresponds to TRBD2 (6 bases). CDR3 length equals 15 residues. The germline V gene encodes CDR1 MNHEY and CDR2 SMNVEV (reference sequence). V was trimmed by 2 bases and J by 3 bases, leaving 11 bases between them.